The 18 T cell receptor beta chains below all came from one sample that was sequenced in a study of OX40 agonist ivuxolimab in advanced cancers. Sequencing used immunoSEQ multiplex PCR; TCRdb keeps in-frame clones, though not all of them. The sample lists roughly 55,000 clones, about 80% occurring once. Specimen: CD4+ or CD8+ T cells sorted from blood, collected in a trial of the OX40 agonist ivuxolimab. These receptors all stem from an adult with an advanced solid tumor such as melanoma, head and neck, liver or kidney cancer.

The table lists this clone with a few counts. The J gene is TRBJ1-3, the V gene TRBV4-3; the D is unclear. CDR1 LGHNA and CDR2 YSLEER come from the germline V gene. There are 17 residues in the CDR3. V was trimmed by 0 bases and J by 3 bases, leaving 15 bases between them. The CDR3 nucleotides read TGCGCCAGCAGCCAAGATCGTCAGCAGGAGCTTGGAAACACCATATATTTT. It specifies CASSQDRQQELGNTIYF.

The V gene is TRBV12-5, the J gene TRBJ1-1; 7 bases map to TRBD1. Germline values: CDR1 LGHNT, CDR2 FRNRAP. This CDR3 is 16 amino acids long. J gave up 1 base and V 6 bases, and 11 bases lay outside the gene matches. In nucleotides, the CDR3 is TGTGCTAGTGGACATCCCTCCGGGACAGCGAACACTGAAGCTTTCTTT. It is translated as CASGHPSGTANTEAFF.

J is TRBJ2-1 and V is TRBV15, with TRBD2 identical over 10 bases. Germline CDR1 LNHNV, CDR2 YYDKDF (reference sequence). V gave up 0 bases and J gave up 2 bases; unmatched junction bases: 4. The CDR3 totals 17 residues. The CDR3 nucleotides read TGTGCCACCAGCAGAGAATCAAGCGGGAGGGCCTACAATGAGCAGTTCTTC. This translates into CATSRESSGRAYNEQFF.

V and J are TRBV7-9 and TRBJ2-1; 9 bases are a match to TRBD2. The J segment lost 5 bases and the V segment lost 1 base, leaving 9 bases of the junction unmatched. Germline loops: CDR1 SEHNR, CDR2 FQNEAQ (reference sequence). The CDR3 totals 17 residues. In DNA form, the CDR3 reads TGTGCCAGCAGCTTAGGCGTCACGGCGGGAGGGGACAATGAGCAGTTCTTC. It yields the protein CASSLGVTAGGDNEQFF.

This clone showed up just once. The CDR3 protein is CASSFAPGTSGGAGDTQYF. CDR3 nucleotide sequence: TGCGCCAGCAGCTTTGCCCCCGGGACTAGCGGGGGGGCCGGGGATACGCAGTATTTT. The J gene is TRBJ2-3, the V gene TRBV5-1; 16 bases are shared with TRBD2. The CDR3 spans 19 residues. Germline V lookup: CDR1 SGHRS, CDR2 YFSETQ. J was trimmed by 6 bases and V by 2 bases; bases with no gene match: 12.

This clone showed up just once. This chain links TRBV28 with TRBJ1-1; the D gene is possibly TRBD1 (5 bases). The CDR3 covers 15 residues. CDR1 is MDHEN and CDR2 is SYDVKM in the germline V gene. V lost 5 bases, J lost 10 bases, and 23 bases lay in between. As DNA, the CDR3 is TGTGCCAGCAGTCGGGCCGGGTCCCTTTGGAGGGGAGCTTTCTTT. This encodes CASSRAGSLWRGAFF.

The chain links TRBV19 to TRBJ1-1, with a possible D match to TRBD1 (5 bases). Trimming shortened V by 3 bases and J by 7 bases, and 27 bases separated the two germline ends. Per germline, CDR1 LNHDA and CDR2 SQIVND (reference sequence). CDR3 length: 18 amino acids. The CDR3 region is CASSMPFPPPGADGEAFF. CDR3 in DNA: TGTGCCAGTAGTATGCCTTTCCCCCCACCCGGGGCAGACGGTGAAGCTTTCTTT.

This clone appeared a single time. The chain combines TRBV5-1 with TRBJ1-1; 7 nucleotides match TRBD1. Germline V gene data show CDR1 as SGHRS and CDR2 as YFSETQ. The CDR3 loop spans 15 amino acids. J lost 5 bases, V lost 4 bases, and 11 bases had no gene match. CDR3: CASSIPQGVGTEAFF. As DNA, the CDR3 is TGCGCCAGCAGCATCCCCCAGGGGGTCGGAACTGAAGCTTTCTTT.

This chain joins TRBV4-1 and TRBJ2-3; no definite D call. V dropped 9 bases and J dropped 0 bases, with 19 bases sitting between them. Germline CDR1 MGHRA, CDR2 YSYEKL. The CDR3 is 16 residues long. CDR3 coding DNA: TGCGCCAGTCTCCCGAGACATTCTGCTAGCACAGATACGCAGTATTTT. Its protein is CASLPRHSASTDTQYF.

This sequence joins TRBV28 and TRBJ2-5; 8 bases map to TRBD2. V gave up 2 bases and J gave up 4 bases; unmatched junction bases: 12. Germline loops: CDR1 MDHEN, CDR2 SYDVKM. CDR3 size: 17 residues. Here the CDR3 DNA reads TGTGCCAGCAGTTTAGTCAGGACGGGAGGGCCTCGAGAGACCCAGTACTTC. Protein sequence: CASSLVRTGGPRETQYF.

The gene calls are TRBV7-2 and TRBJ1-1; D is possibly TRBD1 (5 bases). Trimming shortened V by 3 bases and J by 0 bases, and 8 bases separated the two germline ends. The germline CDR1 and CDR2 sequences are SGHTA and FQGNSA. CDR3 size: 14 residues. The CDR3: CASSFGTVNTEAFF. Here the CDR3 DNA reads TGTGCCAGCAGCTTCGGGACGGTGAACACTGAAGCTTTCTTT.

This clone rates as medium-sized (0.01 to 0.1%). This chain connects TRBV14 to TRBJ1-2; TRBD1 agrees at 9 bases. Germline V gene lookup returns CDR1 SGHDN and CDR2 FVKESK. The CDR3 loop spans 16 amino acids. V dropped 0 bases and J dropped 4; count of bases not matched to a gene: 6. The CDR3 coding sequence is TGTGCCAGCAGCCAAGACTACCGACAGGGGGGCTATGGCTACACCTTC. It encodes CASSQDYRQGGYGYTF.

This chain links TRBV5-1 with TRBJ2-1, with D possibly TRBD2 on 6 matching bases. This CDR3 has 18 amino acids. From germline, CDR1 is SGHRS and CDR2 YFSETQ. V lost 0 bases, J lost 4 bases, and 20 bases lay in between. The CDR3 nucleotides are TGCGCCAGCAGCTTGGGGGGCCCCGGGACTGGAAGATACAATGAGCAGTTCTTC. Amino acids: CASSLGGPGTGRYNEQFF.

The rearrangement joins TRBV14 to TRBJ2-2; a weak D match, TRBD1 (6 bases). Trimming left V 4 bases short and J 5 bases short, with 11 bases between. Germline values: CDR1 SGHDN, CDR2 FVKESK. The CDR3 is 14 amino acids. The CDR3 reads CASSLRGSTGELFF. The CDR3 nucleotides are TGTGCCAGCAGCCTCAGGGGTTCAACCGGGGAGCTGTTTTTT.

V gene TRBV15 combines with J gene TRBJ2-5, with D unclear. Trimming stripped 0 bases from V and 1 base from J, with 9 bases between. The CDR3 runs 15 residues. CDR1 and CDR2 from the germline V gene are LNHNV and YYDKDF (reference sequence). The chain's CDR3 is CATSRDPGPQETQYF. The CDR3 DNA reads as TGTGCCACCAGCAGAGATCCAGGCCCCCAAGAGACCCAGTACTTC.

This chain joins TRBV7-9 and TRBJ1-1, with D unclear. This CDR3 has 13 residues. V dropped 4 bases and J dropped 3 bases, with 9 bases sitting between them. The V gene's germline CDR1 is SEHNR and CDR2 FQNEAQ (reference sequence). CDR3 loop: CASSYGLHTEAFF. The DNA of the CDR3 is TGTGCCAGCAGCTACGGGTTGCACACTGAAGCTTTCTTT.

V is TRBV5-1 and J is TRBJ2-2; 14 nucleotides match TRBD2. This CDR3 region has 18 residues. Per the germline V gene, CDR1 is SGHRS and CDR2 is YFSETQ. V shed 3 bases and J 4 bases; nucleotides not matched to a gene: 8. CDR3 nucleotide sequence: TGCGCCAGCAGCTACCTGGGACTAGCGGGAGCCACCACCGGGGAGCTGTTTTTT. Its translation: CASSYLGLAGATTGELFF.

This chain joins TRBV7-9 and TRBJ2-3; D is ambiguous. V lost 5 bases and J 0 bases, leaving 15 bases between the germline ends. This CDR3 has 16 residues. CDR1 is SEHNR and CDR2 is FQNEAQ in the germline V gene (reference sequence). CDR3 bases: TGTGCCAGCAGCCGATCTGGGTCGACTAGCACAGATACGCAGTATTTT. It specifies CASSRSGSTSTDTQYF.